In this sample, the clone carrying this T cell receptor beta chain turned up many times. Its target is not known. The record originates from a study of CD8 T cells in ankylosing spondylitis. Study-wide points: Disease-linked clones bore a CD8+ phenotype and were relatively rare in peripheral blood. About 8 highly homologous variants made up a TCR beta motif, and this motif appeared characteristic of ankylosing spondylitis blood. Disease-associated clones were reportedly significantly overrepresented in matched ankylosing spondylitis synovial fluid.

Making use of molecular barcodes, quantitative 5'-RACE generated TCR beta libraries. One entry per CDR3 protein, called by TCRdb with MiXCR from the 5' RACE reads. The table has around 120,000 distinct CDR3 sequences, approximately 9.9% seen once. The germline V gene has CDR1 LGHNA and CDR2 YNFKEQ. V was trimmed by 0 bases and J by 8 bases, leaving 8 bases between them. CDR3 length equals 13 residues. V gene TRBV4-2 combines with J gene TRBJ2-1, with D hard to call. The sequenced material came from blood, either unsorted or a sorted T cell fraction (not recorded which). The TCR originated in a male donor with ankylosing spondylitis or in good health (not recorded which). The CDR3: CASSQDKRDEQFF. As DNA, the CDR3 is TGTGCCAGCAGCCAAGATAAGAGAGATGAGCAGTTCTTC.